Following are 11 T cell receptor beta chains from one sample sequenced in a study of cytomegalovirus exposure and HLA in healthy donors. Primers for the PCR totalled 60 Vbeta and 13 Jbeta. Clones were read by immunoSEQ multiplex PCR, and TCRdb kept only the in-frame ones, dropping some. This repertoire shows about 190,000 clones, roughly 86% found once; its top ten account for 1.5% to 2%. Specimen: PBMCs. These TCRs come from a woman under 30 in good health and CMV-seronegative.

The DNA for the CDR3 is TGTGCCAGTCTCATGACAGGTTTTGGATCTGGCTACACCTTC. Translated: CASLMTGFGSGYTF. The genes are TRBV7-9 and TRBJ1-2; TRBD1 is a possible D gene (6 bases). Germline V gives CDR1 SEHNR, CDR2 FQNEAQ (reference sequence). This CDR3 is built from 14 residues. V was clipped by 9 bases and J by 7 bases, with 21 bases between them.

This chain joins TRBV6-4 and TRBJ2-1; weak D call: TRBD1 (6 bases). This CDR3 has 13 residues. Trimming took off 0 bases at V and 10 bases at J, with 10 bases between the two ends. CDR1 and CDR2 from the germline V gene are MRHNA and SNTAGT. The CDR3 loop is CASSDSQGWEQFF. The DNA of the CDR3 is TGTGCCAGCAGTGACTCTCAGGGGTGGGAGCAGTTCTTC.

The chain links TRBV11-1 to TRBJ1-2, with D possibly TRBD1 on 6 matching bases. The V gene's germline CDR1 is SGHAT and CDR2 FQDESV (reference sequence). The CDR3 totals 12 residues. Trimming removed 3 bases at V and 7 bases at J, with 9 bases between. CDR3 loop: CASSFTGFGYTF. The CDR3 bases are TGTGCCAGCAGCTTTACAGGGTTTGGCTACACCTTC.

The CDR3 sequence is CSVEVGPTEQFF. The CDR3, as DNA: TGCAGCGTTGAGGTGGGCCCAACTGAGCAGTTCTTC. The chain recombines TRBV29-1 with TRBJ2-1, with D uncertain. Germline loops: CDR1 SQVTM, CDR2 ANQGSEA. V lost 3 bases and J lost 9, with 12 bases in between. The CDR3 has 12 residues.

This clone was recorded once. This could be a read error, since a much larger clone is one nucleotide away. This sequence joins TRBV5-6 and TRBJ2-7; a weak D match, TRBD1 (6 bases). Germline V gene lookup returns CDR1 SGHDT and CDR2 YYEEEE. This CDR3 region has 11 residues. V was trimmed by 4 bases and J by 4 bases, leaving 6 bases between them. The CDR3 nucleotides read TGTGCCAGCAGCCAGGGGTACGAGCAGTACTTC. It yields the protein CASSQGYEQYF. Combining the CDR3 with reference TRBV5-6 and TRBJ2-7 gives the whole variable domain DAGVTQSPTHLIKTRGQQVTLRCSPKSGHDTVSWYQQALGQGPQFIFQYYEEEERQRGNFPDRFSGHQFPNYSSELNVNALLLGDSALYLCASSQGYEQYFGPGTRLTVT.

To note about this clone: One end of the junction fails to match germline, which may point to a read error. The V and J genes are TRBV5-1 and TRBJ1-2; 11 bases map to TRBD1. Germline V gene data show CDR1 as SGHRS and CDR2 as YFSETQ. CDR3 length: 14 amino acids. For the CDR3, the DNA is TGCGCCAGCAGTTTGGACAGGGGGCCTGGTGGCTACACCTTC. Translating it yields CASSLDRGPGGYTF.

A single count supports this clone. V usage is TRBV7-2 and J usage is TRBJ2-5; 8 bases are a match to TRBD2. V trimming: 3 bases; J trimming: 0 bases; junction bases outside the gene matches: 3. There are 15 residues in the CDR3. In germline, CDR1 is SGHTA, CDR2 FQGNSA. In nucleotides, the CDR3 is TGTGCCAGCAGCTTCCAAGCGGGAGACCAAGAGACCCAGTACTTC. Translation: CASSFQAGDQETQYF.

J is TRBJ2-5 and V is TRBV4-3, with 10 bases that match TRBD1. The germline V gene encodes CDR1 LGHNA and CDR2 YSLEER. V shed 0 bases and J 4 bases; nucleotides not matched to a gene: 11. There are 18 residues in the CDR3. CDR3 nucleotide sequence: TGCGCCAGCAGCCAAGACAGGGGCGGGACAGGGGTTGGAGAGACCCAGTACTTC. It codes for CASSQDRGGTGVGETQYF.

As DNA, the CDR3 is TGTGCCAGTAGACAGGGAGCCGAAAAACTGTTTTTT. It codes for CASRQGAEKLFF. The chain uses TRBV2 and TRBJ1-4, with 7 bases identical to TRBD1. V dropped 9 bases and J dropped 8; count of bases not matched to a gene: 6. Germline V CDR1 and CDR2: SNHLY, FYNNEI. The CDR3 has 12 residues.

The CDR3 DNA is TGTGCCAGCAGACCGGGACAGGGGGCAGGTGGAAACACCATATATTTT. It encodes CASRPGQGAGGNTIYF. The V gene is TRBV2, the J gene TRBJ1-3; 12 bases match TRBD1. Germline V lookup: CDR1 SNHLY, CDR2 FYNNEI. The CDR3 has 16 residues. Losses at the gene ends were 6 bases for V and 3 bases for J; bases not matched to a gene: 6.

J is TRBJ2-7 and V is TRBV9; TRBD2 is a possible D gene (6 bases). The CDR3 totals 18 residues. Germline assignment: CDR1 SGDLS and CDR2 YYNGEE. The ends were cut back, 0 bases at V and 0 bases at J, with 19 bases in the middle. CDR3 coding DNA: TGTGCCAGCAGCGTAGGTGAGCCCTTAGGGAGGACCTCCTACGAGCAGTACTTC. The encoded protein is CASSVGEPLGRTSYEQYF.